The entry below gives a single TCR beta chain sequence along with its context. What it binds is not known. The data are from a study of OX40 agonist ivuxolimab in advanced cancers. Study results and caveats: On average, CD8+ T cells had more expanded clones than CD4+. Partial responders dosed at 0.1-3.0 mg/kg displayed clonal expansion ranking among the lowest.

The CDR3 has 14 residues. Deletions cut 5 bases from V and 8 bases from J, with 16 bases between. Per germline, CDR1 SEHNR and CDR2 FQNEAQ (reference sequence). Data came from immunoSEQ multiplex PCR; TCRdb stores just in-frame clones and leaves some out. The sample has around 40,000 clones, more than 75% seen once; the top ten hold roughly an eighth. The source material was CD4+ or CD8+ T cells sorted from blood, sampled in a trial of the OX40 agonist ivuxolimab. The clonotype was recovered from an adult with an advanced solid tumor such as melanoma, head and neck, liver or kidney cancer. V gene TRBV7-9 combines with J gene TRBJ2-1; D unresolved. DNA for the CDR3: TGTGCCAGCAGCCAAGAAACGCAGACCGATGAGCAGTTCTTC. This translates into CASSQETQTDEQFF. Full variable domain (remainder filled in from reference TRBV7-9 and TRBJ2-1): DTGVSQNPRHKITKRGQNVTFRCDPISEHNRLYWYRQTLGQGPEFLTYFQNEAQLEKSRLLSDRFSAERPKGSFSTLEIQRTEQGDSAMYLCASSQETQTDEQFFGPGTRLTVL.